The 15 T cell receptor beta chains listed next were all sequenced from one sample in a study of shared T cell receptors in the human thymus. Only in-frame clones appear in the TCRdb table, and some are missing; sequencing was by immunoSEQ multiplex PCR. Of 700,000 or so clones listed, roughly 88% were seen once; the top ten hold more than 0.008%. These data are also associated with another study on human thymus T cells.

Sample: thymocytes. The receptors shown here come from a girl under two years old with a congenital heart defect.

Worth noting for this clone: One end of the junction varies from germline; a read error may be responsible. This chain links TRBV2 with TRBJ1-1; 7 bases are shared with TRBD1. CDR3 size: 13 residues. Germline-derived CDR1 and CDR2 are SNHLY and FYNNEI. The CDR3 bases are TGTGCCAGCAGAGAAGAAAAGGGGGCGCCGGCTTTCTTT. It encodes CASREEKGAPAFF.

The chain has TRBV18 and TRBJ2-7; 9 bases fit TRBD2. The CDR3 is 17 amino acids. Germline V gene sequence: CDR1 KGHSH, CDR2 LQKENI. V shed 4 bases, J shed 0 bases, and the junction held 10 bases outside the gene matches. This chain's CDR3 is CASSLRLAAGSSYEQYF. The CDR3 region has the DNA TGTGCCAGCTCACTCAGACTAGCGGCGGGGAGCTCCTACGAGCAGTACTTC.

The chain recombines TRBV6-5 with TRBJ1-2; D is ambiguous. Germline V lookup: CDR1 MNHEY, CDR2 SVGAGI. V was cut by 5 bases and J by 5 bases, with 15 bases left in between. This CDR3 contains 14 residues. The CDR3 loop is CASSGGSASYGYTF. The CDR3 region has the DNA TGTGCCAGCAGTGGTGGTTCCGCGTCGTATGGCTACACCTTC.

The chain recombines TRBV28 with TRBJ1-4, with 7 bases lining up with TRBD1. The germline gives CDR1 MDHEN, CDR2 SYDVKM. There are 13 residues in the CDR3. V trimming: 7 bases; J trimming: 6 bases; junction bases outside the gene matches: 5. The DNA of the CDR3 is TGTGCCAGCAAAACAGGGGTCTATGAAAAACTGTTTTTT. Amino acids: CASKTGVYEKLFF. The variable domain in full, completed from reference TRBV28 and TRBJ1-4, reads DVKVTQSSRYLVKRTGEKVFLECVQDMDHENMFWYRQDPGLGLRLIYFSYDVKMKEKGDIPEGYSVSREKKERFSLILESASTNQTSMYLCASKTGVYEKLFFGSGTQLSVL.

J is TRBJ1-1 and V is TRBV14; TRBD1 matches 11 bases. Losses at the gene ends were 3 bases for V and 4 bases for J; bases not matched to a gene: 16. The CDR3 contains 19 residues. Per the germline V gene, CDR1 is SGHDN and CDR2 is FVKESK. The CDR3 nucleotides are TGTGCCAGCAGCCACCAAAACGGGGACAGGGGGGAGGCGGGCACTGAAGCTTTCTTT. This encodes CASSHQNGDRGEAGTEAFF.

The V call is TRBV27, the J call TRBJ1-5, with a possible D match to TRBD1 (5 bases). The germline V and J ends were trimmed by 8 bases and 4 bases, with 18 bases remaining between them. The CDR3 spans 15 residues. Germline V gene data show CDR1 as MNHEY and CDR2 as SMNVEV (reference sequence). CDR3 sequence (DNA): TGTGCCAGCGGCTTCTCCGGGACTCAAAATCAGCCCCAGCATTTT. Protein product: CASGFSGTQNQPQHF.

V and J are TRBV5-1 and TRBJ1-1; the D is unclear. The germline V gene has CDR1 SGHRS and CDR2 YFSETQ. The CDR3 contains 14 residues. Trimming stripped 5 bases from V and 1 base from J, with 12 bases between. For the CDR3, the DNA is TGCGCCAGCAGTAAGGCGGCGGGGAACACTGAAGCTTTCTTT. Protein sequence: CASSKAAGNTEAFF.

This chain joins TRBV6-1 and TRBJ2-5; 9 nucleotides line up with TRBD2. The V and J ends lost 8 bases and 2 bases, in that order; junction bases with no gene match: 6. The CDR3 is made up of 14 amino acids. The germline gives CDR1 MNHNS, CDR2 SASEGT. CDR3 nucleotide sequence: TGTGCCAGCTCTAGCGGGGAGGGACAAGAGACCCAGTACTTC. Its protein is CASSSGEGQETQYF.

To note about this clone: One junction end disagrees with the germline gene, perhaps due to a read error. The chain joins TRBV10-1 to TRBJ1-1; perhaps TRBD1 as D (6 bases). CDR1 WNHNN and CDR2 SYGVQD come from the germline V gene (reference sequence). The CDR3 has 12 amino acids. The CDR3 region is CASSPGTSFLRF. CDR3 nucleotide sequence: TGCGCCAGCAGTCCCGGGACATCCTTCCTCCGGTTT.

V is TRBV4-3 and J is TRBJ1-2; TRBD1 matches 7 bases. CDR3 length: 19 residues. Germline assignment: CDR1 LGHNA and CDR2 YSLEER. With 0 bases clipped from V and 2 bases from J, the junction kept 15 bases outside the gene matches. The CDR3 reads CASSQDPPKTGKSNYGYTF. The CDR3 DNA follows: TGCGCCAGCAGCCAAGACCCCCCAAAGACAGGGAAGTCCAACTATGGCTACACCTTC.

The V call is TRBV6-5, the J call TRBJ1-6; tentative D call: TRBD1 (5 bases). The CDR3 loop spans 14 amino acids. Germline CDR1 reads MNHEY; CDR2 reads SVGAGI. Between the trimmed V and J ends, which lost 7 bases and 0 bases, there was a span of 7 bases. The DNA of the CDR3 is TGTGCCAGCATGGGGCTCTCCTATAATTCACCCCTCCACTTT. Its protein is CASMGLSYNSPLHF.

The chain recombines TRBV5-1 with TRBJ2-7; possible D gene TRBD1, 6 bases. V lost 4 bases and J 2 bases, leaving 19 bases between the germline ends. This CDR3 contains 16 residues. Germline lookup yields CDR1 SGHRS and CDR2 YFSETQ. The CDR3 DNA sequence: TGCGCCAGCAGCCCATCAGGGGAAGTAAGCGCCTACGAGCAGTACTTC. This codes for CASSPSGEVSAYEQYF.

The CDR3 loop reads CASSLIERRPNPYNEQFF. Written as DNA, the CDR3 is TGTGCCAGCAGCTTAATTGAGCGGCGCCCCAATCCTTACAATGAGCAGTTCTTC. The J gene is TRBJ2-1, the V gene TRBV7-2, with D maybe TRBD2 (5 bases). Germline V gives CDR1 SGHTA, CDR2 FQGNSA. Trimming pared 2 bases from V and 4 bases from J, leaving 21 bases between. The length of the CDR3 is 18 residues. Drawing the rest from reference TRBV7-2 and TRBJ2-1, the complete variable domain is GAGVSQSPSNKVTEKGKDVELRCDPISGHTALYWYRQSLGQGLEFLIYFQGNSAPDKSGLPSDRFSAERTGGSVSTLTIQRTQQEDSAVYLCASSLIERRPNPYNEQFFGPGTRLTVL.

In this sample, this clone turned up a few times. The V gene is TRBV29-1, the J gene TRBJ2-1, with no clear D. CDR1 SQVTM and CDR2 ANQGSEA come from the germline V gene. Trimming shortened V by 4 bases and J by 5 bases, and 9 bases separated the two germline ends. CDR3 size: 12 residues. DNA for the CDR3: TGCAGCGTTGTAGAATCCGACAATGAGCAGTTCTTC. Protein: CSVVESDNEQFF.

This clone appeared a few times. J is TRBJ2-7 and V is TRBV27; 8 bases are shared with TRBD1. Germline-derived CDR1 and CDR2 are MNHEY and SMNVEV (reference sequence). This CDR3 spans 13 amino acids. The V gene end was trimmed by 6 bases and the J gene end by 5 bases; junction bases not matched to a gene: 6. CDR3 residues: CASRRTGSNEQYF. The CDR3 DNA sequence: TGTGCCAGCAGAAGGACAGGGAGTAACGAGCAGTACTTC.